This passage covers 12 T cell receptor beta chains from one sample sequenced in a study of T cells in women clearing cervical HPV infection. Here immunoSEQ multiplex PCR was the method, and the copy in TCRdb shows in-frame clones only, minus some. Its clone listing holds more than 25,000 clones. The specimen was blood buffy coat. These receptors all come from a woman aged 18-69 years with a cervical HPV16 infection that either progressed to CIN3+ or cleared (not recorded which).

The sequenced part of the CDR3 DNA is TGCGCCAGCAGCCCGCGACCTACTACGGTTGAACACAATGAG. This translates into CASSPRPTTVEHNE. The CDR3 in full is CASSPRPTTVEHNEQFF. V usage is TRBV5-1 and J usage is TRBJ2-1, with D uncertain. The read falls 3 residues short of the CDR3 end, and the missing part is taken from the germline J gene. The CDR3 runs 17 residues. V was trimmed by 4 bases and J by 5 bases, leaving 22 bases between them. The germline gives CDR1 SGHRS, CDR2 YFSETQ. The variable domain in full, completed from reference TRBV5-1 and TRBJ2-1, reads KAGVTQTPRYLIKTRGQQVTLSCSPISGHRSVSWYQQTPGQGLQFLFEYFSETQRNKGNFPGRFSGRQFSNSRSEMNVSTLELGDSALYLCASSPRPTTVEHNEQFFGPGTRLTVL.

CDR3 protein: CASSPQGGPEETQYF. The CDR3 DNA, read in part, is TGTGCCAGCAGCCCCCAGGGTGGTCCGGAGGAGACG. J is TRBJ2-3 and V is TRBV7-3, with D perhaps assigned TRBD1 or TRBD2 (5 bases each). The read ends 3 residues early relative to the CDR3; the germline J gene fills the gap. Per germline, CDR1 SGHTA and CDR2 FQGTGA. This CDR3 spans 15 amino acids.

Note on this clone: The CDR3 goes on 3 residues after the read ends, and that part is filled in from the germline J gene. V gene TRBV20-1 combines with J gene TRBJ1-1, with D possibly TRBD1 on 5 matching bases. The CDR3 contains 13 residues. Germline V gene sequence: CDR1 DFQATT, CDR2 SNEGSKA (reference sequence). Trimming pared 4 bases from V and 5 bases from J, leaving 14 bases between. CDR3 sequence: CSATLNQGTEAFF. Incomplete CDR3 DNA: TGCAGTGCTACCCTTAATCAGGGAACTGAA.

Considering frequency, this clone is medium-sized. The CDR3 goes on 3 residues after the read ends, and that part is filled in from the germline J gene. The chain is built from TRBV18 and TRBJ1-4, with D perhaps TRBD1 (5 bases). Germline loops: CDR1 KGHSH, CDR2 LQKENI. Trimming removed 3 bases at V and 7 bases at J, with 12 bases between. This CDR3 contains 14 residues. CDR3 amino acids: CASSPPGEGEKLFF. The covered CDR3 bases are TGTGCCAGCTCACCCCCGGGGGAGGGTGAAAAA.

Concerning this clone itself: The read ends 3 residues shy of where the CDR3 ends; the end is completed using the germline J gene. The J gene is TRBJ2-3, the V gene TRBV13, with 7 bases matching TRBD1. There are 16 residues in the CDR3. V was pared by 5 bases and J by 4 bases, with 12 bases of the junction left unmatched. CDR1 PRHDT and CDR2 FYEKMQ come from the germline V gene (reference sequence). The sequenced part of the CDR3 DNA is TGTGCCAGCAGCAATACAGGGGAATTGGCTGCAGATACG. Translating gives CASSNTGELAADT. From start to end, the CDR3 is CASSNTGELAADTQYF.

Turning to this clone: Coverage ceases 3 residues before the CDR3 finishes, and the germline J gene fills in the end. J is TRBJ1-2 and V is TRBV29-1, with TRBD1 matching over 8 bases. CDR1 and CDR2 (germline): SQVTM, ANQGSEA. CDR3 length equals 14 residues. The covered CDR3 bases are TGCAGCGTTGGCCCGACAGGGGCTTCTGAAGGC. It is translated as CSVGPTGASEG. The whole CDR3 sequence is CSVGPTGASEGYTF.

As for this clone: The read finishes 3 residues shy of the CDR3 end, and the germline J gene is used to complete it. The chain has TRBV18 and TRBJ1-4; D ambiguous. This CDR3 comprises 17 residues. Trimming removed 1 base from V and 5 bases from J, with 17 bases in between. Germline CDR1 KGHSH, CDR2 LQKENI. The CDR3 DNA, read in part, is TGTGCCAGCTCACCACGTGAAGGAGGGCCGGGGAATGAAAAA. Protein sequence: CASSPREGGPGNEK. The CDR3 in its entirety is CASSPREGGPGNEKLFF.

The part of the CDR3 DNA that was read is TGTGCCAGTAGTATCGACAGGGGGGCAGAGACC. As protein: CASSIDRGAET. The full CDR3 reads CASSIDRGAETQYF. This chain links TRBV19 with TRBJ2-5; 9 bases map to TRBD1. The read gets to within 3 residues of the CDR3 end, and the germline J gene fills in the rest. CDR1 and CDR2 (germline): LNHDA, SQIVND (reference sequence). The CDR3 sequence is 14 residues long. V lost 3 bases to trimming and J lost 4 bases; unmatched junction nucleotides: 3.

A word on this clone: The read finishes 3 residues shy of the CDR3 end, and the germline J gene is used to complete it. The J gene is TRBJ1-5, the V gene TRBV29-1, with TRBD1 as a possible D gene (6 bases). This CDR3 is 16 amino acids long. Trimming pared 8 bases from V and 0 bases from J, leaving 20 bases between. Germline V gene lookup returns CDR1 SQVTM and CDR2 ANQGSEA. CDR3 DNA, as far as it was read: TGCAGCTACCATCCGGGACACCTTCTTAGCAATCAGCCC. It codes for CSYHPGHLLSNQP. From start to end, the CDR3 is CSYHPGHLLSNQPQHF.

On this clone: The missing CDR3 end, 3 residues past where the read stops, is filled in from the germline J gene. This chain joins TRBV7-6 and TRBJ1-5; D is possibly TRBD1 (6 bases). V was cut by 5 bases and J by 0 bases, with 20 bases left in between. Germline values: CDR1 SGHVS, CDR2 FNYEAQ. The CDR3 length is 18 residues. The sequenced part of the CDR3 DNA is TGTGCCAGCAGCCCCGGCCGGGGGGCGATGTATAGCAATCAGCCC. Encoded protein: CASSPGRGAMYSNQP. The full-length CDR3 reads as CASSPGRGAMYSNQPQHF.

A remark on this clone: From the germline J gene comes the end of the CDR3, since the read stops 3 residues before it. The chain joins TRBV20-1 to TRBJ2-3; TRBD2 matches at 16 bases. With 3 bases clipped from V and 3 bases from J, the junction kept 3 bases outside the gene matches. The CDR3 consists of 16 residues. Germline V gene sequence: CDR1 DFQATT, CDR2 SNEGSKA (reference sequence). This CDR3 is CSARGTSGRVTDTQYF. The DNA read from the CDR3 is TGCAGTGCTAGGGGGACTAGCGGGAGGGTAACAGATACG.

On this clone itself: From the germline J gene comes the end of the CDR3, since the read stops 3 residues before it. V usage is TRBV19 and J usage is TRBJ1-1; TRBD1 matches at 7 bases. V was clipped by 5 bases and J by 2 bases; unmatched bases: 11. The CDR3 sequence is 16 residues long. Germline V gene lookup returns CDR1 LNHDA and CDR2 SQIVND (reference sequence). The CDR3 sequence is CASSPGTVATNTEAFF. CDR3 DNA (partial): TGTGCCAGTAGTCCTGGGACAGTGGCCACAAACACTGAA.